This T cell receptor (beta chain) is from a study of early T cells in non-severe SARS-CoV-2 infection. This clonotype was seen ten or more times. Using its own MiXCR run on the 5' RACE reads, TCRdb lists one record per CDR3 protein. This sample has approximately 79,000 distinct CDR3 sequences, with around 13% found just once. Germline lookup yields CDR1 SGHTA and CDR2 FQGNSA. V was trimmed by 1 base and J by 4 bases, leaving 11 bases between them. This CDR3 is 15 amino acids long. Sequenced material: whole blood. The clonotype was recovered from an adult who was a healthcare worker with PCR-confirmed SARS-CoV-2 infection or an uninfected control (not recorded which). This chain connects TRBV7-2 to TRBJ2-1; D ambiguous. CDR3 DNA: TGTGCCAGCAGCTTAGAGGGTAGCTGGTACAATGAGCAGTTCTTC. Encoded protein: CASSLEGSWYNEQFF.